Only a few counts were recorded for the clone carrying this TCR beta chain. As yet, its antigen is unknown. The data were taken from a study of T cell repertoires in aging, cancer and after chemotherapy. At the level of the study: Clear clonal overlap appeared across healthy donor samples taken over several months to years. The study, taken as a whole, reports: In cancer patients, declining TCR diversity with age involved lost richness and lost evenness. Rebound thymic output was suggested by rising median generation probability during chemotherapy in each cancer cohort.

TRB rearrangements spanning V, D and J were amplified using mixed TRB-A/B primers. MiXCR, run by TCRdb on the multiplex PCR reads, gives a single entry per CDR3 protein. The data show roughly 9,900 distinct CDR3 sequences, with 32% seen just once and around 3% held by the top ten. The template was genomic DNA from peripheral blood, not RNA. Germline loops: CDR1 MNHNY, CDR2 SVGAGI (reference sequence). This CDR3 is 15 amino acids long. Trimming removed 2 bases at V and 2 bases at J, with 11 bases between. Sequencing was done on a sample of blood. The receptor was isolated from a human donor in good health. This chain links TRBV6-6 with TRBJ2-3; D is ambiguous. The DNA for the CDR3 is TGTGCCAGCAGTTACGATGGCAGGATCACAGATACGCAGTATTTT. This gives the protein CASSYDGRITDTQYF.